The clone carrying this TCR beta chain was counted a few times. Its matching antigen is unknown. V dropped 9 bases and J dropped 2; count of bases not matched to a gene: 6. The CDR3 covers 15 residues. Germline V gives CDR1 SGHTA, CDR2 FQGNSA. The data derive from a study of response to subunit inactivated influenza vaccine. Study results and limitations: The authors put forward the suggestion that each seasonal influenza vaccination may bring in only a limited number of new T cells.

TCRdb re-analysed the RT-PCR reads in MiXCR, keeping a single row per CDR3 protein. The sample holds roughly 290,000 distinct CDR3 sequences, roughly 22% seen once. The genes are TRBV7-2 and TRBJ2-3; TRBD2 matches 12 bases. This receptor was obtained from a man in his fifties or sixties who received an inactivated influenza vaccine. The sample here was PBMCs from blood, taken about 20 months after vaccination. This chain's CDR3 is CASRGTSGPTDTQYF. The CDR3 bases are TGTGCCAGTCGGGGGACTAGCGGGCCCACAGATACGCAGTATTTT.